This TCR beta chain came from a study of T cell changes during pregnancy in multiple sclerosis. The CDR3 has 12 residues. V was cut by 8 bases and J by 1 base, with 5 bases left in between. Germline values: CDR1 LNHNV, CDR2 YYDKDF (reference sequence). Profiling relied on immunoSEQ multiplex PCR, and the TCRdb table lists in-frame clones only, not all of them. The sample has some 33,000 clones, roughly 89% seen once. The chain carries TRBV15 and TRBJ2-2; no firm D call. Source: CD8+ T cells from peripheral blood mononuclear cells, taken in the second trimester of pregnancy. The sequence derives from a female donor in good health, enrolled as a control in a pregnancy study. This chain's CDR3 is CATGQNTGELFF. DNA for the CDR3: TGTGCCACCGGGCAGAACACCGGGGAGCTGTTTTTT.